The present T cell receptor (beta chain) was sequenced within a study of T cells in localized non-small cell lung cancer. The ends were cut back, 6 bases at V and 0 bases at J, with 15 bases in the middle. Per the germline V gene, CDR1 is ENHRY and CDR2 is SYGVKD. This CDR3 is 16 amino acids long. The method was immunoSEQ multiplex PCR; TCRdb's version includes in-frame clones alone and lacks a portion of them. The data show about 30,000 clones, 85% to 90% seen once. This TCR was sampled from an older female donor with stage I lung adenocarcinoma. V is TRBV10-3 and J is TRBJ1-3; perhaps TRBD1 as D (6 bases). The sample here was peripheral blood, taken before any cancer treatment. In DNA, the CDR3 is TGTGCCATCAGACGAGATACAGGGTTCTCTGGAAACACCATATATTTT. Translated, it gives CAIRRDTGFSGNTIYF.